These 16 T cell receptor beta chains were all obtained from the same sample, sequenced in a study of blood T cell repertoires in COVID-19. Measured with immunoSEQ multiplex PCR; TCRdb has only the in-frame clones, and not every one. The data contain just under 80,000 clones, roughly 85% of them singletons. Input material: peripheral blood. Receptors originate from a woman aged 70 to 79 with acute or convalescent COVID-19.

The V and J genes are TRBV29-1 and TRBJ1-2; tentatively, D is TRBD1 (5 bases). This CDR3 comprises 11 residues. Germline V gene sequence: CDR1 SQVTM, CDR2 ANQGSEA. Trimming took off 6 bases at V and 4 bases at J, with 9 bases between the two ends. The CDR3 reads CSVGDFYGYTF. The CDR3, as DNA: TGCAGCGTCGGGGACTTCTATGGCTACACCTTC.

This chain connects TRBV6-5 to TRBJ1-5, with D hard to call. The germline CDR1 and CDR2 sequences are MNHEY and SVGAGI. Trimming pared 0 bases from V and 3 bases from J, leaving 6 bases between. This CDR3 spans 14 amino acids. The CDR3 spells CASSYSADNQPQHF. The CDR3 DNA reads TGTGCCAGCAGTTACTCGGCAGACAATCAGCCCCAGCATTTT.

This clone was counted between two and nine times. V is TRBV25-1 and J is TRBJ1-5; maybe TRBD1 (6 bases). V lost 2 bases and J lost 6, with 11 bases in between. This CDR3 is built from 14 residues. Germline V gene data show CDR1 as MGHDK and CDR2 as SYGVNS. CDR3 in amino acids: CASSEAGEGQPQHF. DNA for the CDR3: TGTGCCAGCAGTGAAGCAGGGGAGGGTCAGCCCCAGCATTTT.

The chain employs TRBV6-4 and TRBJ2-1, with D perhaps TRBD2 (6 bases). Germline V gene data show CDR1 as MRHNA and CDR2 as SNTAGT. The CDR3 totals 14 residues. The germline V and J ends were trimmed by 4 bases and 6 bases, with 13 bases remaining between them. CDR3 region: CASSVTGVVNEQFF. The CDR3 DNA follows: TGTGCCAGCAGTGTCACGGGAGTAGTCAATGAGCAGTTCTTC.

The sample holds a few counts of this clone. The chain is built from TRBV6-1 and TRBJ2-3; 8 bases are a match to TRBD2. With V trimmed by 3 bases and J by 0 bases, 8 bases remained unmatched. The CDR3 is made up of 17 amino acids. Germline V lookup: CDR1 MNHNS, CDR2 SASEGT. In DNA, the CDR3 is TGTGCCAGCAGTGATTTCGATAGCGGGACTAGCACAGATACGCAGTATTTT. Its protein product is CASSDFDSGTSTDTQYF.

The chain links TRBV28 to TRBJ1-5, with 7 nucleotides matching TRBD1. Germline V CDR1 and CDR2: MDHEN, SYDVKM. Trimming removed 6 bases from V and 6 bases from J; junction bases left unmatched: 11. The CDR3 extends over 15 amino acids. The CDR3 spells CASRRLTGTSQPQHF. The CDR3 nucleotides read TGTGCCAGCAGAAGGCTGACAGGGACGAGTCAGCCCCAGCATTTT.

The chain carries TRBV3-1 (or the pseudogene TRBV3-2) and TRBJ2-3; D might be TRBD1 (7 bases). V was clipped by 5 bases and J by 2 bases, with 17 bases between them. The CDR3 has 16 residues. Germline values: CDR1 LGHDT, CDR2 YNNKEL (reference sequence). For the CDR3, the DNA is TGTGCCAGCAGCGCGGGGTGGACAGGAGACACAGATACGCAGTATTTT. Translating it yields CASSAGWTGDTDTQYF.

The rearrangement joins TRBV19 to TRBJ1-5; perhaps TRBD1 as D (6 bases). V dropped 3 bases and J dropped 7 bases, with 13 bases sitting between them. From germline, CDR1 is LNHDA and CDR2 SQIVND (reference sequence). The CDR3 covers 14 residues. The CDR3: CASSIEGDGQPQHF. In DNA form, the CDR3 reads TGTGCCAGTAGTATCGAGGGGGACGGGCAGCCCCAGCATTTT. The entire variable domain, with the rest obtained from reference TRBV19 and TRBJ1-5, is as follows: DGGITQSPKYLFRKEGQNVTLSCEQNLNHDAMYWYRQDPGQGLRLIYYSQIVNDFQKGDIAEGYSVSREKKESFPLTVTSAQKNPTAFYLCASSIEGDGQPQHFGDGTRLSIL.

The V gene is TRBV7-3, the J gene TRBJ2-3; possibly TRBD2 for D (6 bases). Germline V gene sequence: CDR1 SGHTA, CDR2 FQGTGA. V dropped 3 bases and J dropped 4 bases, with 14 bases sitting between them. The CDR3 covers 15 residues. The CDR3 protein is CASSFSGSIADTQYF. For the CDR3, the DNA is TGTGCCAGCAGCTTTTCCGGGAGTATCGCAGATACGCAGTATTTT.

This clone was seen a handful of times. The chain employs TRBV12-3 or TRBV12-4 and TRBJ2-7; 11 bases line up with TRBD2. This CDR3 has 13 amino acids. Losses at the gene ends were 5 bases for V and 7 bases for J; bases not matched to a gene: 4. The chain's CDR3 is CASSPSGRKEQYF. For the CDR3, the DNA is TGTGCCAGCAGTCCTAGCGGGAGGAAAGAGCAGTACTTC.

The chain recombines TRBV18 with TRBJ1-6; 7 nucleotides match TRBD1. Germline loops: CDR1 KGHSH, CDR2 LQKENI. The CDR3 consists of 13 residues. V was pared by 5 bases and J by 11 bases, with 6 bases of the junction left unmatched. The CDR3 is CASSSGQGAPLHF. The CDR3, as DNA: TGTGCCAGCTCATCCGGGCAGGGGGCACCCCTCCACTTT.

This clone was found a few times. The chain couples TRBV29-1 to TRBJ2-7; 9 positions agree with TRBD1. Germline-derived CDR1 and CDR2 are SQVTM and ANQGSEA. The CDR3 extends over 13 amino acids. Losses at the gene ends were 4 bases for V and 2 bases for J; bases not matched to a gene: 3. CDR3: CSVARTGAYEQYF. The DNA for the CDR3 is TGCAGCGTTGCTCGGACAGGGGCCTACGAGCAGTACTTC.

This clone was seen a few times. The genes are TRBV5-4 and TRBJ2-7, with TRBD1 matching over 8 bases. This CDR3 has 16 residues. Germline V gene data show CDR1 as SGHNT and CDR2 as YYREEE (reference sequence). V lost 2 bases, J lost 5 bases, and 12 bases stayed unmatched. CDR3 sequence reads: CASSFSQGQGADEQYF. The CDR3 DNA is TGTGCCAGCAGCTTCAGTCAGGGGCAGGGGGCGGACGAGCAGTACTTC.

This chain joins TRBV18 and TRBJ1-1; D possibly corresponds to TRBD1 (5 bases). From germline, CDR1 is KGHSH and CDR2 LQKENI. The CDR3 has 14 residues. V was clipped by 2 bases and J by 5 bases, with 12 bases between them. Written as DNA, the CDR3 is TGTGCCAGCTCACCATCAGGGAGGGAGACTGAAGCTTTCTTT. Its protein is CASSPSGRETEAFF.

The rearrangement joins TRBV6-1 to TRBJ1-5; D unresolved. Deletions cut 3 bases from V and 3 bases from J, with 9 bases between. In germline, CDR1 is MNHNS, CDR2 SASEGT. The CDR3 sequence is 14 residues long. The CDR3 loop is CASSDGSVNQPQHF. CDR3 nucleotide sequence: TGTGCCAGCAGTGATGGTTCAGTCAATCAGCCCCAGCATTTT.

The chain uses TRBV9 and TRBJ2-2; D might be TRBD2 (7 bases). The CDR3 consists of 16 residues. Per germline, CDR1 SGDLS and CDR2 YYNGEE. Trimming shortened V by 4 bases and J by 4 bases, and 17 bases separated the two germline ends. The CDR3 protein is CASSPLRGAGTGELFF. The CDR3 nucleotides read TGTGCCAGCAGCCCCTTACGGGGGGCTGGCACCGGGGAGCTGTTTTTT.